This T cell receptor beta chain stems from a study of blood T cell repertoires in COVID-19 (TCRdb year 2020). Notes on the research overall: The collaborator samples originated in the United States, Italy and Spain and spanned the acute and convalescent phases of COVID-19. The prospective study material was composed of cDNA or gDNA derived from T cells, B-cell-depleted T cells, or PBMCs. Subjects who had been exposed to COVID-19, were actively infected with it, or had recovered from it provided the deeply sampled blood TCRbeta repertoires that made up the dataset. Sample metadata almost always included a de-identified subject ID, COVID-19 status, age in years and sex. Samples were obtained from the ongoing ImmuneRACE study (first 160 participants) and from over a thousand subjects provided by 6 global collaborators. Where HLA class I and class II types were available, the types were taken from metadata supplied by the sample provider, not from assay-based typing. The repertoires were released in a freely available public database meant as a resource for research on the immune response to SARS-CoV-2. What the study reported, not specific to this receptor: The quantity of clinical and demographic metadata differed by source and by participant and was supplied without curation.

As for this clone: The specificity of this receptor is unknown. Base qualities were left out, and no much larger clone turns up one base away.

TCRbeta CDR3 regions were amplified from genomic DNA by means of the immunoSEQ Assay, a bias-controlled multiplex PCR. The source study handled its data this way. Within the assay, amplification of reference gene primers was used to estimate how many nucleated cells each sample contained. To quantify the absolute abundance of each unique TCRbeta CDR3 rearrangement, sequence reads were collapsed and filtered. For each sample, productive Simpson clonality was calculated as the square root of Simpson's diversity index over productive rearrangements. The table was pulled from immuneACCESS by TCRdb, which kept in-frame rearrangements only. Such tables lose some clones; where checked, under half of the loss comes from unresolved V genes, and the rest has no known cause. V and J calls and clone size are copied from that table; D and trimming were computed from the DNA. This sample has about 62,000 clones in its table, and 70% to 90% of those were observed once. The ten largest account for approximately 0.93% of the sample.

Each collaborating institution followed its own protocols to collect whole blood in K2EDTA tubes. Collaborator samples were shipped for TCRbeta analysis as frozen whole blood, isolated PBMCs, or DNA extracted from either sample type. From its cysteine to its phenylalanine, the CDR3 spans 14 amino acids. Only the CDR3 region is kept as DNA, spanning 42 bases read in frame from base 1. Reading the germline V gene gives CDR1 SNHLY and CDR2 FYNNEI. The germline ends are 15 bases apart after V is trimmed by 5 bases and J by 8 bases. The sequenced sample consisted of peripheral blood. The source is a man between 65 and 79 years old with acute or convalescent COVID-19. The receptor chain draws on TRBV2 and TRBJ1-4; a tentative D match to TRBD1 spans 6 bases. DNA sequence: TGTGCCAGCAGTCGGTTGGGGGCTCAGGAAAAACTGTTTTTT. Its protein is CASSRLGAQEKLFF.